Sequencing of this TCR beta chain was carried out in a study of T cell changes during pregnancy in multiple sclerosis. TCRdb's table, derived via immunoSEQ multiplex PCR, lists solely in-frame clones and lacks some. The data show tens of thousands of clones, 70% to 90% seen once. Per the germline V gene, CDR1 is MNHNS and CDR2 is SASEGT. This CDR3 is built from 15 residues. Trimming took 5 bases from V and 9 from J, leaving 20 bases between them. V and J are TRBV6-1 and TRBJ2-1; D is perhaps TRBD1 (7 bases). The source is a female donor with multiple sclerosis, enrolled in a pregnancy study. Specimen: CD4+ T cells from peripheral blood mononuclear cells, collected in the first trimester of pregnancy. CDR3 nucleotide sequence: TGTGCCAGCAGTACAGGGGATTTAGGAGCGGGTGAGCAGTTCTTC. As protein: CASSTGDLGAGEQFF.